The TCR beta chain described here comes from a study of T-cell reconstitution after alpha-beta-depleted transplantation in children. Researchers prepared the TCRbeta library using unique molecular identifiers, the study reports. In TCRdb, the PCR reads were re-called with MiXCR into one record per CDR3 protein. The sample comprises 380,000 or so distinct CDR3 sequences, 13% of which are singletons, and about 4% rests with the top ten. CDR1 is SGHRS, CDR2 YFSETQ, per germline. Trimming cost V 0 bases and J 4 bases, with 10 bases left between them. CDR3 length equals 15 residues. The sequence came from a human donor who donated a stem cell graft to a child with Fanconi anemia. The sequenced sample was PBMCs, obtained from the stem cell graft. The chain carries TRBV5-1 and TRBJ1-4; a possible D gene is TRBD1 (5 bases). The chain's CDR3 is CASSLETGHNEKLFF. The CDR3 DNA sequence: TGCGCCAGCAGCTTGGAAACGGGGCATAATGAAAAACTGTTTTTT.